Presented here are 2 T cell receptor beta chains from one specimen sequenced in a study of cytomegalovirus exposure and HLA in healthy donors. With 60 Vbeta and 13 Jbeta primers, the PCR was carried out. The method was immunoSEQ multiplex PCR; TCRdb's version includes in-frame clones alone and lacks a portion of them. Counted here are 29,000 or so clones, about three fifths occurring once; the ten biggest clones make up around two fifths. Sequenced input: PBMCs. The receptors originated from a male donor in good health and CMV-seropositive.

This clone was detected only once. The rearrangement uses TRBV4-1 and TRBJ1-1; no reliable D call. This CDR3 has 14 residues. The germline V gene encodes CDR1 MGHRA and CDR2 YSYEKL. Between the trimmed V and J ends, which lost 2 bases and 3 bases, there was a span of 10 bases. CDR3 residues: CASSQTHGDTEAFF. For the CDR3, the DNA is TGCGCCAGCAGCCAAACTCACGGGGACACTGAAGCTTTCTTT.

The chain couples TRBV7-8 to TRBJ2-5, with TRBD2 identical over 8 bases. The CDR3 covers 15 residues. Trimming removed 4 bases from V and 7 bases from J; junction bases left unmatched: 11. The germline CDR1 and CDR2 sequences are SGHVS and FQNEAQ. The CDR3 sequence is CASSSPIGLAGTQYF. The CDR3 bases are TGTGCCAGCAGCTCGCCAATCGGACTAGCCGGGACCCAGTACTTC.